This T cell receptor beta chain came from a study of OX40 agonist ivuxolimab in advanced cancers. The study in broad terms: Ivuxolimab was a fully human IgG2 agonistic monoclonal antibody targeting the costimulatory receptor OX40 (CD134). Prior anti-PD-1, anti-PD-L1 or anti-CTLA-4 therapy was permitted, and checkpoint inhibitors had been received by roughly 40% of dose-escalation patients. The dose-escalation cohort was about 86% male with a mean age of approximately 60 years, ranging from 23 to 79. The point of sequencing TCRbeta in the periphery was to test whether ivuxolimab changed TCR sequence diversity and drove clonal T-cell expansion. The paper covers the monotherapy dose-escalation part of the phase I ivuxolimab trial, which included N ≈ 54 patients. Partial responses were achieved by three dose-escalation patients, of whom one had hepatocellular carcinoma and two had cutaneous melanoma. Among the 50 to 55 dose-escalation patients, around 20 had hepatocellular carcinoma, 15 or so melanoma, 9 renal cell carcinoma and 9 head and neck cancer. Intravenous ivuxolimab was administered to patients every 2 weeks at six dose levels: 0.01, 0.1, 0.3, 1.5, 3 and 10 mg/kg. General study outcomes and caveats: In the 0.1-3.0 mg/kg groups, partial responders had among the lowest normalized peripheral clonal expansion, particularly in CD8+ T cells. Low levels of normalized T-cell clonal expansion were also seen in some nonresponding patients. At doses from 0.1 to 3.0 mg/kg, clonal expansion was seen in both CD4+ and CD8+ blood T cells between baseline and week 6. After ivuxolimab, expanded clones were on average more numerous among CD8+ T cells than among CD4+ T cells. The antigen specificity of the clonally expanded peripheral T cells was not determined.

The trial excluded patients who had a history of autoimmune disease or who were on systemic immunosuppression. Peripheral blood for TCR sequencing was collected from all dose cohorts at baseline, on cycle 4 day 1, and on cycle 7 day 1. The samples were taken from a phase I, first-in-human, multicenter, open-label dose-escalation trial of ivuxolimab. The trial enrolled adults with locally advanced or metastatic head and neck squamous cell, hepatocellular, melanoma or renal cell carcinoma. Before TCR sequencing, CD4+ and CD8+ T cells were separately sorted from peripheral blood. The trim is 8 bases for V and 5 bases for J, with a gap of 10 bases between the germline ends. Taken from cysteine to phenylalanine, the CDR3 has 12 residues. Only the CDR3 part of the read is kept: 36 bases, read in frame from the first base. The germline V gene supplies CDR1 MNHEY and CDR2 SVGAGI. To sequence the TCRbeta CDR3 region, genomic DNA was isolated from the sorted cells. The immunoSEQ Assay was used to sequence the TCRbeta CDR3 regions. TCRdb re-hosts the immuneACCESS table, in-frame sequences only. Its copies lack some clones; in the studies checked, an unresolved V gene accounts for under half of them, and the cause for the rest is not known. This sample lists over 40,000 clones; 88% were detected once. Of the sample, 3.6% falls within the top ten clones.

This clone was found once. Its antigen remains undetermined. No much larger clone is present one base from it, and per-base qualities are unavailable. The material sequenced was CD4+ or CD8+ T cells sorted from blood, taken in a trial of the OX40 agonist ivuxolimab. The TCR was taken from an adult with an advanced solid tumor such as melanoma, head and neck, liver or kidney cancer. The chain uses TRBV6-5 and TRBJ1-5; no confident D gene assignment can be made. CDR3 region: CASGDWDQPQHF. The DNA is TGTGCCAGCGGAGACTGGGATCAGCCCCAGCATTTT.